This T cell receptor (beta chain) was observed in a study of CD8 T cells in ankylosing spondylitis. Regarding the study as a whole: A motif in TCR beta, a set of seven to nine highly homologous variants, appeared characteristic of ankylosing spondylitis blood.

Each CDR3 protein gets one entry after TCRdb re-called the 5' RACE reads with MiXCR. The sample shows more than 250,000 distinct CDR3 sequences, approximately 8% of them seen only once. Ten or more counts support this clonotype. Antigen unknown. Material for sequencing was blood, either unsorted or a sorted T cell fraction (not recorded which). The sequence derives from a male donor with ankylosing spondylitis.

The DNA for the CDR3 is TGTGCCAGCAGCCACCTTAACAGGGGCGCTGGAAACACCATATATTTT. It is translated as CASSHLNRGAGNTIYF. The chain combines TRBV12-3 or TRBV12-4 with TRBJ1-3, with TRBD1 matching over 7 bases. Trimming at V came to 6 bases and at J to 2 bases, leaving 10 bases not matched to a gene. The CDR3 contains 16 residues.